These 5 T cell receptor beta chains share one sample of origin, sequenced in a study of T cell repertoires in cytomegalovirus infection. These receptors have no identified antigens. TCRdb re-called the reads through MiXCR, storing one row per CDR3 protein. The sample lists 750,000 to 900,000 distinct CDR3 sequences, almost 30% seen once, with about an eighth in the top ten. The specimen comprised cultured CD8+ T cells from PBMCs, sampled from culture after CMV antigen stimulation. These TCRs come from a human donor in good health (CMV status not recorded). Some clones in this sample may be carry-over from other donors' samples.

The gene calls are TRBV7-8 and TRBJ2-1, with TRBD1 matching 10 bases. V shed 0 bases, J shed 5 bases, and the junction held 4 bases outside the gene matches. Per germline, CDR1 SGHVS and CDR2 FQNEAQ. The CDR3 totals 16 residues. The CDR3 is CASSLAGTGANNEQFF. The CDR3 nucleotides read TGTGCCAGCAGCTTAGCAGGGACAGGGGCTAACAATGAGCAGTTCTTC.

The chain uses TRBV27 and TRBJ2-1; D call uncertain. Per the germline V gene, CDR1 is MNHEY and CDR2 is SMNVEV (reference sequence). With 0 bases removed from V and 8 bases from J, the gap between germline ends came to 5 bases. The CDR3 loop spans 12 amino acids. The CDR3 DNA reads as TGTGCCAGCAGTTTATCCGCGGATGAGCAGTTCTTC. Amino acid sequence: CASSLSADEQFF.

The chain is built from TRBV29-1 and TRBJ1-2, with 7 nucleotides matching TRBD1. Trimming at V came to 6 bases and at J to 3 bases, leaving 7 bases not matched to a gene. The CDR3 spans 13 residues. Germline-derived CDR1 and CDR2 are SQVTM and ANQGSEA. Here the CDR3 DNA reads TGCAGCGTCCAGACAGGGAACCACTATGGCTACACCTTC. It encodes CSVQTGNHYGYTF.

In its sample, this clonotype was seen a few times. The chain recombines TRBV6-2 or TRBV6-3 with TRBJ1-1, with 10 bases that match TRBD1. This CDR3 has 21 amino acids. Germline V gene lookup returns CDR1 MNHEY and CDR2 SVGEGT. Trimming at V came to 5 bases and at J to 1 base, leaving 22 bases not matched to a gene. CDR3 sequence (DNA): TGTGCCAGCAGTCTGTTTCTGTATCGGACAGGGGGACTCGGTACGAACACTGAAGCTTTCTTT. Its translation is CASSLFLYRTGGLGTNTEAFF.

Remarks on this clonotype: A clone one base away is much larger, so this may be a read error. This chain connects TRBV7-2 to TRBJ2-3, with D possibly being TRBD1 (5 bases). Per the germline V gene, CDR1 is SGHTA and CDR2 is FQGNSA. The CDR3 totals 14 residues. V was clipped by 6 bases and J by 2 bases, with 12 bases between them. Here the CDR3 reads CASSWDGATDTQYF. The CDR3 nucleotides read TGTGCCAGCAGTTGGGATGGGGCCACAGATACGCAGTATTTT.